The 22 T cell receptor beta chains below all came from one sample that was sequenced in a study of blood T cell repertoires in COVID-19. Measured with immunoSEQ multiplex PCR; TCRdb has only the in-frame clones, and not every one. This sample carries approximately 400,000 clones, around 88% of them seen once, and the ten largest clones take about 12%. Sequences were obtained from peripheral blood. The source is a woman aged 50 to 65 with COVID-19, enrolled during active disease.

The genes are TRBV10-1 and TRBJ2-2; D is unresolved. Between the trimmed V and J ends, which lost 2 bases and 4 bases, there was a span of 8 bases. The CDR3 covers 14 residues. From germline, CDR1 is WNHNN and CDR2 SYGVQD (reference sequence). This CDR3 is CASSEDTVTGELFF. The CDR3 bases are TGCGCCAGCAGTGAGGACACCGTCACCGGGGAGCTGTTTTTT.

The table lists this clone with a few counts. The chain recombines TRBV7-2 with TRBJ2-7; 7 positions match TRBD1. Trimming removed 4 bases from V and 5 bases from J; junction bases left unmatched: 5. The length of the CDR3 is 13 residues. The germline CDR1 and CDR2 sequences are SGHTA and FQGNSA. Written as DNA, the CDR3 is TGTGCCAGCAGCTCCGGGACAGCGGACGAGCAGTACTTC. Its protein is CASSSGTADEQYF.

This chain joins TRBV30 and TRBJ1-5, with 7 bases that match TRBD1. Unmatched junction bases numbered 6, after V lost 2 bases and J lost 5 bases. The CDR3 loop spans 14 amino acids. Germline V gene lookup returns CDR1 GTSNPN and CDR2 SVGIG (reference sequence). DNA for the CDR3: TGTGCCTGGAGTAGGGACAGCGGAGATCAGCCCCAGCATTTT. Its protein product is CAWSRDSGDQPQHF.

This sequence joins TRBV19 and TRBJ2-7; TRBD2 matches 9 bases. With 6 bases clipped from V and 3 bases from J, the junction kept 6 bases outside the gene matches. Germline assignment: CDR1 LNHDA and CDR2 SQIVND (reference sequence). The CDR3 consists of 14 residues. The CDR3 here is CASSFRLADYEQYF. The CDR3, as DNA: TGTGCCAGTAGCTTCAGACTAGCGGACTACGAGCAGTACTTC.

This clone has only one observation. This rearrangement joins TRBV6-6 to TRBJ1-2, with 9 bases matching TRBD1. The CDR3 loop spans 13 amino acids. The germline CDR1 and CDR2 sequences are MNHNY and SVGAGI (reference sequence). Trimming at V came to 6 bases and at J to 8 bases, leaving 7 bases not matched to a gene. DNA for the CDR3: TGTGCCAGCAGCCCCACAGGGGGCTACGGCTACACCTTC. This codes for CASSPTGGYGYTF.

This rearrangement joins TRBV4-2 to TRBJ1-1; 7 positions match TRBD1. V shed 0 bases, J shed 0 bases, and the junction held 13 bases outside the gene matches. This CDR3 spans 19 amino acids. Germline V gene sequence: CDR1 LGHNA, CDR2 YNFKEQ. This CDR3 is CASSQDSQGGYYLNTEAFF. The CDR3 DNA reads TGTGCCAGCAGCCAAGATAGCCAAGGGGGCTACTACTTGAACACTGAAGCTTTCTTT.

The gene calls are TRBV6-2 or TRBV6-3 and TRBJ1-4, with D uncertain. CDR1 is MNHEY, CDR2 SVGEGT, per germline. The CDR3 is 14 residues long. Trimming stripped 2 bases from V and 10 bases from J, with 14 bases between. The CDR3 sequence: CASSYPRMERKLFF. The DNA for the CDR3 is TGTGCCAGCAGTTACCCCCGGATGGAGCGAAAACTGTTTTTT.

This clone turned up a few times. V is TRBV2 and J is TRBJ2-2; 7 bases agree with TRBD1. The junction had 11 bases not matched to a gene; V was cut back by 8 bases and J by 5 bases. CDR1 and CDR2 (germline): SNHLY, FYNNEI. This CDR3 is 15 amino acids long. The chain's CDR3 is CASQGLQGMTGELFF. DNA of the CDR3: TGTGCCAGCCAAGGTTTACAGGGGATGACCGGGGAGCTGTTTTTT.

V gene TRBV7-8 combines with J gene TRBJ1-2, with TRBD1 as a possible D gene (5 bases). V shed 5 bases and J shed 4 bases, with 17 bases lying between them. Germline V gives CDR1 SGHVS, CDR2 FQNEAQ. The CDR3 has 15 residues. CDR3 sequence (DNA): TGTGCCAGCAGCCCCTCCGGGGGGACTAGCTATGGCTACACCTTC. It encodes CASSPSGGTSYGYTF. Combining the CDR3 with reference TRBV7-8 and TRBJ1-2 gives the whole variable domain GAGVSQSPRYKVAKRGQDVALRCDPISGHVSLFWYQQALGQGPEFLTYFQNEAQLDKSGLPSDRFFAERPEGSVSTLKIQRTQQEDSAVYLCASSPSGGTSYGYTFGSGTRLTVV.

The rearrangement uses TRBV9 and TRBJ1-4, with D possibly being TRBD1 (5 bases). There are 13 residues in the CDR3. V lost 4 bases, J lost 8 bases, and 12 bases lay in between. CDR1 and CDR2 from the germline V gene are SGDLS and YYNGEE. The CDR3 protein is CASSRGTGEKLFF. DNA of the CDR3: TGTGCCAGCAGCAGAGGGACTGGGGAAAAACTGTTTTTT.

The rearrangement links TRBV28 to TRBJ1-4, with a weak D call TRBD1 (5 bases). Trimming shortened V by 4 bases and J by 11 bases, and 20 bases separated the two germline ends. The CDR3 has 15 amino acids. The germline V gene encodes CDR1 MDHEN and CDR2 SYDVKM. The CDR3 is CASSSARQGVGKLFF. CDR3 bases: TGTGCCAGCAGTTCCGCGCGGCAGGGCGTTGGGAAACTGTTTTTT.

This chain links TRBV7-2 with TRBJ1-2, with a weak D call TRBD1 (6 bases). Germline values: CDR1 SGHTA, CDR2 FQGNSA. This CDR3 spans 13 amino acids. V lost 4 bases, J lost 8 bases, and 14 bases lay in between. The CDR3 loop reads CASSSGAGGGYTF. Here the CDR3 DNA reads TGTGCCAGCAGCTCAGGGGCAGGAGGCGGCTACACCTTC.

V usage is TRBV20-1 and J usage is TRBJ1-2; possibly TRBD1 for D (5 bases). With 3 bases removed from V and 8 bases from J, the gap between germline ends came to 10 bases. This CDR3 spans 11 amino acids. CDR1 DFQATT and CDR2 SNEGSKA come from the germline V gene (reference sequence). CDR3 in DNA: TGCAGTGCTAGGTCAGGGCGAGGCTACACCTTC. The encoded protein is CSARSGRGYTF.

This clone came up once. This chain links TRBV7-2 with TRBJ2-1, with TRBD2 matching 9 bases. Trimming took 5 bases from V and 4 from J; bases not matched to a gene: 6. Germline loops: CDR1 SGHTA, CDR2 FQGNSA. The CDR3 spans 15 residues. CDR3 loop: CASSLQSGGYNEQFF. The CDR3 coding sequence is TGTGCCAGCAGCCTCCAGAGCGGGGGGTACAATGAGCAGTTCTTC.

The V call is TRBV20-1, the J call TRBJ1-4; TRBD1 matches 9 bases. The J segment lost 8 bases and the V segment lost 3 bases, leaving 7 bases of the junction unmatched. CDR1 DFQATT and CDR2 SNEGSKA come from the germline V gene (reference sequence). There are 14 residues in the CDR3. CDR3 residues: CSASTGTGIEKLFF. The CDR3 nucleotides are TGCAGTGCTAGTACCGGGACAGGGATAGAAAAACTGTTTTTT.

The chain joins TRBV5-1 to TRBJ1-1; the match to TRBD1 covers 11 bases. Trimming took 4 bases from V and 4 from J; bases not matched to a gene: 6. This CDR3 comprises 15 residues. Germline loops: CDR1 SGHRS, CDR2 YFSETQ. For the CDR3, the DNA is TGCGCCAGCAGCCGGGGACAGGGGGAAATCACTGAAGCTTTCTTT. This encodes CASSRGQGEITEAFF.

The J gene is TRBJ1-5, the V gene TRBV19, with a possible D match to TRBD1 (6 bases). The CDR3 length is 16 residues. From germline, CDR1 is LNHDA and CDR2 SQIVND (reference sequence). V lost 2 bases to trimming and J lost 2 bases, with 13 bases between them. The CDR3 loop is CASSISGGRGNQPQHF. The CDR3 DNA follows: TGTGCCAGTAGTATAAGTGGGGGCCGGGGCAATCAGCCCCAGCATTTT.

This clone has only one observation. The rearrangement joins TRBV6-5 to TRBJ1-1, with D possibly being TRBD1 (6 bases). The CDR3 length is 13 residues. The V end lost 7 bases, the J end lost 6 bases, and 15 bases lay between the germline ends. Germline V CDR1 and CDR2: MNHEY, SVGAGI. The CDR3 nucleotides are TGTGCCAGCACCCCCGGGGGGCGACCTGAAGCTTTCTTT. Translating it yields CASTPGGRPEAFF.

The CDR3 spells CASSLAMGQGSYEQYF. The CDR3, as DNA: TGTGCCAGCAGCTTAGCTATGGGACAGGGCTCCTACGAGCAGTACTTC. The chain employs TRBV7-2 and TRBJ2-7; TRBD1 matches 9 bases. From germline, CDR1 is SGHTA and CDR2 FQGNSA. The CDR3 runs 16 residues. V shed 0 bases and J 0 bases; nucleotides not matched to a gene: 3. The variable domain in full, with the rest retrieved from reference TRBV7-2 and TRBJ2-7, is GAGVSQSPSNKVTEKGKDVELRCDPISGHTALYWYRQSLGQGLEFLIYFQGNSAPDKSGLPSDRFSAERTGGSVSTLTIQRTQQEDSAVYLCASSLAMGQGSYEQYFGPGTRLTVT.

CDR3 bases: TGTGCCAGCAGCCAAGAGGTCCTAGCGGGGGCCGGGGAGCTGTTTTTT. Protein product: CASSQEVLAGAGELFF. This chain connects TRBV3-1 (or the pseudogene TRBV3-2) to TRBJ2-2, with 10 bases identical to TRBD2. V was pared by 0 bases and J by 6 bases, with 4 bases of the junction left unmatched. CDR3 length: 16 residues. CDR1 is LGHDT, CDR2 YNNKEL, per germline (reference sequence).

The V gene is TRBV19, the J gene TRBJ1-4, with a possible D match to TRBD1 (5 bases). Trimming shortened V by 5 bases and J by 8 bases, and 18 bases separated the two germline ends. CDR1 is LNHDA and CDR2 is SQIVND in the germline V gene (reference sequence). The CDR3 has 15 amino acids. In DNA, the CDR3 is TGTGCCAGTAGTCAACGGACGGACGGGGGGGAAAAACTGTTTTTT. Its protein is CASSQRTDGGEKLFF. The variable domain in full, completed from reference TRBV19 and TRBJ1-4, reads DGGITQSPKYLFRKEGQNVTLSCEQNLNHDAMYWYRQDPGQGLRLIYYSQIVNDFQKGDIAEGYSVSREKKESFPLTVTSAQKNPTAFYLCASSQRTDGGEKLFFGSGTQLSVL.

The V gene is TRBV6-5, the J gene TRBJ1-1; TRBD1 aligns across 9 bases. The CDR3 has 14 residues. Germline V gene lookup returns CDR1 MNHEY and CDR2 SVGAGI. V was clipped by 4 bases and J by 11 bases; unmatched bases: 11. The DNA for the CDR3 is TGTGCCAGCAGTTCGTCCGACAGGGGGTACAGGGCTTTCTTT. Amino acid sequence: CASSSSDRGYRAFF.